This is a list of T cell receptor beta chains from one sample in a study of post-analysis software for immune sequencing data. TCRdb reprocessed the PCR reads via MiXCR and lists one record per CDR3 protein. The repertoire consists of some 890,000 distinct CDR3 sequences, with about 50% occurring once and the leading ten covering about 4.5%. The sequenced sample was blood. Every receptor here comes from a girl aged 10 to 17 with multiple sclerosis. The CDR3 runs from the conserved cysteine through the conserved F or W. A D gene is named only where the DNA matches it firmly. The size field is filled for only some rows; it gives once, few, many or a size class.

D gene,V gene,clone size,J gene,CDR3 protein,CDR3 DNA
TRBD2,TRBV20-1,-,TRBJ2-1,CSASSGQDYNEQFF,TGCAGTGCTTCTAGCGGGCAAGACTACAATGAGCAGTTCTTC
-,TRBV5-1,few,TRBJ2-4,CASSLEAPSPIQYF,TGCGCCAGCAGCTTGGAGGCCCCCTCCCCCATTCAGTACTTC
-,TRBV12-3/TRBV12-4,-,TRBJ2-3,CASSPHRGDTQYF,TGTGCCAGCAGTCCCCATAGGGGGGATACGCAGTATTTT
-,TRBV29-1,-,TRBJ1-6,CSVTDSSNSPLHF,TGCAGCGTTACGGACAGCAGTAATTCACCCCTCCACTTT
-,TRBV12-3/TRBV12-4,once,TRBJ2-1,CASRTHNEQFF,TGTGCCAGCAGGACTCACAATGAGCAGTTCTTC
-,TRBV12-3/TRBV12-4,-,TRBJ2-7,CASSPSRVRVSSYEQYF,TGTGCCAGCAGTCCCTCCAGGGTCCGGGTAAGCTCCTACGAGCAGTACTTC
-,TRBV29-1,few,TRBJ1-4,CSVGGGLGEKLFF,TGCAGCGTTGGAGGGGGGTTAGGTGAAAAACTGTTTTTT
-,TRBV3-1,-,TRBJ1-4,CASSRMGSTTNEKLFF,TGTGCCAGCAGCCGGATGGGGTCGACAACTAATGAAAAACTGTTTTTT
TRBD2,TRBV15,-,TRBJ2-5,CATSSSRGVQETQYF,TGTGCCACCAGCAGTTCGCGGGGGGTCCAAGAGACCCAGTACTTC
TRBD2,TRBV20-1,-,TRBJ2-7,CSASSGRAFEQYF,TGCAGTGCTTCAAGCGGGAGGGCCTTCGAGCAGTACTTC
-,TRBV5-1,few,TRBJ2-5,CASRRDGQETQYF,TGCGCCAGCAGAAGGGACGGCCAAGAGACCCAGTACTTC
TRBD2,TRBV6-6,-,TRBJ2-4,CASSYSSGSGEQYF,TGTGCCAGCAGTTACTCGAGCGGGAGCGGTGAGCAGTACTTC
TRBD1,TRBV6-5,few,TRBJ2-1,CASSRGQGNEQFF,TGTGCCAGCAGTCGAGGACAGGGGAATGAGCAGTTCTTC
-,TRBV28,-,TRBJ2-4,CASSLWQGLAKNIQYF,TGTGCCAGCAGTTTATGGCAGGGACTAGCCAAAAACATTCAGTACTTC
-,TRBV29-1,few,TRBJ2-7,CSVEDSEQYF,TGCAGCGTTGAAGATAGCGAGCAGTACTTC
-,TRBV6-5,-,TRBJ1-6,CASSYSNGGVSPLHF,TGTGCCAGCAGTTACTCGAACGGGGGCGTGTCACCCCTCCACTTT
-,TRBV3-1,-,TRBJ1-2,CASSQEGGNYGYTF,TGTGCCAGCAGCCAAGAAGGGGGTAACTATGGCTACACCTTC
-,TRBV12-3/TRBV12-4,-,TRBJ2-1,CASSEDRPFPVYNEQFF,TGTGCCAGCAGTGAGGACAGACCCTTCCCAGTTTACAATGAGCAGTTCTTC
-,TRBV7-2,-,TRBJ2-7,CASSPVGRLYDEQYF,TGTGCCAGCAGCCCCGTGGGGAGGCTCTATGACGAGCAGTACTTC
TRBD1,TRBV27,-,TRBJ1-2,CASKGEQGLLDYGYTF,TGTGCCAGCAAAGGGGAACAGGGGTTACTGGACTATGGCTACACCTTC
TRBD2,TRBV29-1,few,TRBJ2-3,CSVEEGTSGFTDTQYF,TGCAGCGTTGAAGAAGGCACTAGCGGATTTACAGATACGCAGTATTTT
-,TRBV11-2,-,TRBJ2-1,CASSAGSSYNEQFF,TGTGCCAGCAGCGCGGGGAGCTCCTACAATGAGCAGTTCTTC
-,TRBV29-1,-,TRBJ2-5,CSVEDGTNGTQYF,TGCAGCGTTGAAGATGGGACCAACGGGACCCAGTACTTC
TRBD2,TRBV20-1,-,TRBJ2-5,CSAGLAEETQYF,TGCAGTGCCGGACTAGCGGAAGAGACCCAGTACTTC
TRBD1,TRBV7-3,-,TRBJ2-5,CASSPTTGAGETQYF,TGTGCCAGCAGCCCAACGACAGGGGCGGGAGAGACCCAGTACTTC
-,TRBV20-1,few,TRBJ1-5,CSARSRIGWEPQHF,TGCAGTGCTAGATCTAGGATTGGGTGGGAGCCCCAGCATTTT
-,TRBV5-6,once,TRBJ2-4,CASSLPTFYNEQYF,TGTGCCAGCAGCTTGCCGACTTTTTACAATGAGCAGTACTTC
-,TRBV6-1,-,TRBJ2-6,CASLDRDSGANVLTF,TGTGCCAGCTTGGACAGAGACTCTGGGGCCAACGTCCTGACTTTC
-,TRBV20-1,-,TRBJ2-7,CSAASDYTYEQYF,TGCAGTGCCGCTAGCGATTACACCTACGAGCAGTACTTC
-,TRBV20-1,-,TRBJ2-1,CSALWQSRNNEQFF,TGCAGTGCCCTCTGGCAAAGCAGAAACAATGAGCAGTTCTTC
TRBD1,TRBV6-5,-,TRBJ1-2,CASSYTRGPDYGYTF,TGTGCCAGCAGTTACACCAGGGGGCCTGACTATGGCTACACCTTC
-,TRBV4-1,few,TRBJ2-7,CASSLMAPRVGKYDEQYF,TGCGCCAGCAGCCTTATGGCCCCCCGCGTCGGGAAATATGACGAGCAGTACTTC
TRBD2,TRBV7-9,-,TRBJ2-1,CASSPLGSGRDNEQFF,TGTGCCAGCAGCCCCCTAGGTAGCGGGAGGGACAATGAGCAGTTCTTC
-,TRBV7-2,-,TRBJ1-2,CASSTSGRYGYTF,-
-,TRBV12-3/TRBV12-4,-,TRBJ2-7,CASSFGEWARESYEQYF,TGTGCCAGCAGTTTCGGTGAATGGGCCAGGGAGTCCTACGAGCAGTACTTC
TRBD1,TRBV7-9,few,TRBJ2-7,CASSLAGDRVRYEQYF,TGTGCCAGCAGCTTAGCTGGGGACAGGGTGCGGTACGAGCAGTACTTC
-,TRBV6-1,few,TRBJ2-5,CASSAQGRETQYF,TGTGCCAGCAGTGCTCAGGGACGGGAGACCCAGTACTTC
TRBD1,TRBV20-1,once,TRBJ1-1,CSARDEVVGTVPSEAFF,TGCAGTGCTAGAGATGAGGTAGTTGGGACAGTCCCCAGCGAGGCTTTCTTT
TRBD2,TRBV12-3/TRBV12-4,-,TRBJ2-1,CASSQVTSGSYNEQFF,TGTGCCAGCAGTCAAGTGACTAGCGGGAGCTACAATGAGCAGTTCTTC
-,TRBV29-1,-,TRBJ2-3,CSLGNTDTQYF,TGCAGCCTAGGGAACACAGATACGCAGTATTTT
-,TRBV7-2,few,TRBJ2-1,CASSLGSRYNEQFF,TGTGCCAGCAGCTTAGGATCCCGCTACAATGAGCAGTTCTTC
TRBD1,TRBV5-8,-,TRBJ1-2,CASGNPGQGAYGYTF,TGTGCCAGCGGCAACCCGGGACAGGGGGCCTATGGTTACACCTTC
TRBD2,TRBV20-1,-,TRBJ2-5,CSAFIAGKPETQYF,TGCAGTGCTTTCATAGCGGGGAAGCCGGAGACCCAGTACTTC
-,TRBV6-5,few,TRBJ2-7,CASSYSKTGDSYEQYF,TGTGCCAGCAGTTACTCGAAGACGGGAGACTCCTACGAGCAGTACTTC
TRBD2,TRBV5-5,-,TRBJ2-1,CASSLYAGAETYNEQFF,TGTGCCAGCAGCTTGTATGCGGGAGCAGAAACCTACAATGAGCAGTTCTTC
-,TRBV9,once,TRBJ1-2,CASSGYREGYTF,TGTGCCAGCAGCGGCTACAGGGAGGGCTACACCTTC
-,TRBV5-1,-,TRBJ1-2,CASSIVGGIISHYGYTF,TGCGCCAGCAGCATAGTGGGGGGAATAATATCCCACTATGGCTACACCTTC
-,TRBV7-3,-,TRBJ2-1,CASSHAPRDSYNEQFF,TGTGCCAGCAGCCACGCCCCGCGGGACAGTTACAATGAGCAGTTCTTC
TRBD2,TRBV12-5,-,TRBJ2-5,CASGLEVGGGRETQYF,TGTGCTAGTGGTTTGGAGGTCGGCGGGGGGAGAGAGACCCAGTACTTC
TRBD2,TRBV5-1,-,TRBJ2-5,CASSRRLPGTSGVRYQETQYF,TGCGCCAGCAGCCGTCGATTGCCCGGGACTAGCGGCGTCCGGTACCAAGAGACCCAGTACTTC
-,TRBV20-1,-,TRBJ2-5,CSARDLDGSPQETQYF,TGCAGTGCTAGAGACCTGGACGGGTCGCCCCAAGAGACCCAGTACTTC
-,TRBV6-5,few,TRBJ2-7,CASSYSGGRVHEQYF,TGTGCCAGCAGTTACTCGGGGGGGCGCGTCCACGAGCAGTACTTC
-,TRBV3-1,-,TRBJ1-2,CASSGSVTASGYTF,TGTGCCAGCAGCGGCTCGGTGACGGCGAGTGGCTACACCTTC
-,TRBV4-1,-,TRBJ1-1,CASSQDPPPGQANTEAFF,TGCGCCAGCAGCCAAGACCCGCCCCCGGGACAAGCGAACACTGAAGCTTTCTTT
TRBD1,TRBV5-1,-,TRBJ1-1,CASSTGQGNTEAFF,TGCGCCAGCAGCACCGGACAGGGGAACACTGAAGCTTTCTTT
-,TRBV3-1,-,TRBJ2-7,CASSQDYLAQDLYYEQYF,TGTGCCAGCAGCCAAGATTATTTAGCCCAAGACCTATACTACGAGCAGTACTTC
TRBD1,TRBV29-1,few,TRBJ2-1,CSGRTGGYNEQFF,TGCAGCGGTCGGACAGGGGGGTACAATGAGCAGTTCTTC
-,TRBV28,-,TRBJ2-7,CASSLLQGLDEQYF,TGTGCCAGCAGTTTACTTCAGGGATTAGACGAGCAGTACTTC
-,TRBV29-1,-,TRBJ2-3,CSVEGKGKDTQYF,TGCAGCGTTGAGGGTAAAGGGAAGGATACGCAGTATTTT